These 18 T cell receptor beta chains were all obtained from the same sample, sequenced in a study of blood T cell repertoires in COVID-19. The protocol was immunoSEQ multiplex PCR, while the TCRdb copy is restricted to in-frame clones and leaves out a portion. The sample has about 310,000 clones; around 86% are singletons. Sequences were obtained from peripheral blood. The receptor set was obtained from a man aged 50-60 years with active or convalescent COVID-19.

CDR3 sequence reads: CASSLPAGIGQPQHF. The CDR3 DNA reads as TGTGCCAGTAGCCTACCTGCGGGTATCGGCCAGCCCCAGCATTTT. The chain uses TRBV19 and TRBJ1-5; D gene uncertain. The CDR3 spans 15 residues. Germline V CDR1 and CDR2: LNHDA, SQIVND (reference sequence). V lost 6 bases to trimming and J lost 7 bases, with 19 bases between them.

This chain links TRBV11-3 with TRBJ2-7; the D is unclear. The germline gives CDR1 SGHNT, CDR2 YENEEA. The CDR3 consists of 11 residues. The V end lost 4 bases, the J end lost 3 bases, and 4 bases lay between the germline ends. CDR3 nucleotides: TGTGCCAGCAGCTCGGGCTACGAGCAGTACTTC. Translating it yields CASSSGYEQYF.

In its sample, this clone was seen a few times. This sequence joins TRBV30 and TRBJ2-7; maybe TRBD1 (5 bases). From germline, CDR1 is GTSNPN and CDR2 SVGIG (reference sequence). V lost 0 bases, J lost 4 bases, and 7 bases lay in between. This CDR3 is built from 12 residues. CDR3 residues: CAWSVGQYEQYF. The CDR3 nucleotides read TGTGCCTGGAGTGTCGGACAATACGAGCAGTACTTC.

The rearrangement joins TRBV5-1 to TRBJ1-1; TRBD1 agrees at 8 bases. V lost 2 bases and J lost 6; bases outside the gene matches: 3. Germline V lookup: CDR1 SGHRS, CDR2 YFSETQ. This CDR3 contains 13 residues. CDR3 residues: CASSLDRGAEAFF. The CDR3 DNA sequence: TGCGCCAGCAGCTTAGACAGGGGTGCTGAAGCTTTCTTT.

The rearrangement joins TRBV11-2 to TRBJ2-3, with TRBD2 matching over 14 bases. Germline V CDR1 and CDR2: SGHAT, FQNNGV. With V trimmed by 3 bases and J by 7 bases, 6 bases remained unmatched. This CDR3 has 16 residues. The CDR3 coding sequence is TGTGCCAGCAGCTTGGCTGGGACTAGCGGGGGATATACGCAGTATTTT. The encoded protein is CASSLAGTSGGYTQYF.

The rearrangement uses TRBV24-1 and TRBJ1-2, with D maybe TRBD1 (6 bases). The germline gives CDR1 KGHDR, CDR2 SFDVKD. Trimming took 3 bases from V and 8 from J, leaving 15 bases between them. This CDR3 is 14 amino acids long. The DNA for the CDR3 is TGTGCCACCAGTGATCAAAGGGGGTGGAAGGGCTACACCTTC. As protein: CATSDQRGWKGYTF.

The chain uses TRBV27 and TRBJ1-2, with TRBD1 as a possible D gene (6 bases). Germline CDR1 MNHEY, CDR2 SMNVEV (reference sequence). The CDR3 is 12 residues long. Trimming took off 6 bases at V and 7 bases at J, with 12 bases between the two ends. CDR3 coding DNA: TGTGCCAGCAGGGACCCAGGGGTTGGCTACACCTTC. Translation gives CASRDPGVGYTF.

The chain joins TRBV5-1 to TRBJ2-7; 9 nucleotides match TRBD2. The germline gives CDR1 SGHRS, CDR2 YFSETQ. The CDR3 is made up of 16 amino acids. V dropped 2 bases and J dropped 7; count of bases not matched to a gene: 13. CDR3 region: CASSFLGGRAEGEQYF. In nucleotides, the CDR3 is TGCGCCAGCAGCTTTCTCGGCGGGAGGGCCGAAGGGGAGCAGTACTTC.

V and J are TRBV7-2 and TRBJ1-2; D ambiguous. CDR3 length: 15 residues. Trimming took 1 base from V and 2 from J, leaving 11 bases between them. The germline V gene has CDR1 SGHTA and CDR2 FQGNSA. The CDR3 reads CASSLGMERNYGYTF. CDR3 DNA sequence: TGTGCCAGCAGCTTAGGAATGGAGCGAAACTATGGCTACACCTTC. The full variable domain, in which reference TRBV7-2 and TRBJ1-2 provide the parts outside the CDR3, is GAGVSQSPSNKVTEKGKDVELRCDPISGHTALYWYRQSLGQGLEFLIYFQGNSAPDKSGLPSDRFSAERTGGSVSTLTIQRTQQEDSAVYLCASSLGMERNYGYTFGSGTRLTVV.

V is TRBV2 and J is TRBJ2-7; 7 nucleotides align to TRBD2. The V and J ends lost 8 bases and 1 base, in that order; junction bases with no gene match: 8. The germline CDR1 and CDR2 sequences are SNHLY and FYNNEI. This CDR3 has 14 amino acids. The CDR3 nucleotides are TGTGCCAGCGTCTTGGGGAGGGAGTCCTACGAGCAGTACTTC. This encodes CASVLGRESYEQYF.

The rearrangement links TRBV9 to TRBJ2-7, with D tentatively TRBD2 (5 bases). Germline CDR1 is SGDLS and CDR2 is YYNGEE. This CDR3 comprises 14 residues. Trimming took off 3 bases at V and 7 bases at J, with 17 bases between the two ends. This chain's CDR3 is CASSASSGNGEQYF. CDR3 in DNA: TGTGCCAGCAGCGCCTCGTCGGGAAATGGTGAGCAGTACTTC.

As DNA, the CDR3 is TGCGCCAGCAGCTCGACGCGGGGAGCGGCTAGCACAGATACGCAGTATTTT. Translated, it gives CASSSTRGAASTDTQYF. The chain links TRBV5-1 to TRBJ2-3, with D possibly TRBD2 on 6 matching bases. The V gene's germline CDR1 is SGHRS and CDR2 YFSETQ. V lost 3 bases, J lost 0 bases, and 17 bases lay in between. This CDR3 is 17 amino acids long.

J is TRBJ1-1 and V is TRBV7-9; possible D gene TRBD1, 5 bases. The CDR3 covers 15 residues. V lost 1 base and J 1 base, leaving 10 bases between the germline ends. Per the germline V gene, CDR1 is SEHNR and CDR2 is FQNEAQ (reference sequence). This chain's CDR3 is CASSLGKGENTEAFF. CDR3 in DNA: TGTGCCAGCAGCTTAGGTAAAGGGGAGAACACTGAAGCTTTCTTT.

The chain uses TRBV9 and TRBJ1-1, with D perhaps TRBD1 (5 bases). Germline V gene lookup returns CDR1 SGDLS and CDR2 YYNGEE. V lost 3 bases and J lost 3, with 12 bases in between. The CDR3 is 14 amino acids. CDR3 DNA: TGTGCCAGCAGCGCCCATGACAGAGACACTGAAGCTTTCTTT. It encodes CASSAHDRDTEAFF.

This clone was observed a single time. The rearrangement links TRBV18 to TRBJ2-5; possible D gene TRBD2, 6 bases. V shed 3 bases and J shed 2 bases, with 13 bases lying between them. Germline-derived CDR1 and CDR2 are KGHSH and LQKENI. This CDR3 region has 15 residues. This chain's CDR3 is CASSPGTAGQETQYF. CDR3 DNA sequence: TGTGCCAGCTCACCTGGGACCGCGGGACAAGAGACCCAGTACTTC.

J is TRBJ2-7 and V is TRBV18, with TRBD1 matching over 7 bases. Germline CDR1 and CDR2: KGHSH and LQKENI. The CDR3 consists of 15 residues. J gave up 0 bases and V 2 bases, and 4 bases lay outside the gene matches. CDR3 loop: CASSPARTGSYEQYF. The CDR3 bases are TGTGCCAGCTCACCAGCGCGGACAGGCTCCTACGAGCAGTACTTC.

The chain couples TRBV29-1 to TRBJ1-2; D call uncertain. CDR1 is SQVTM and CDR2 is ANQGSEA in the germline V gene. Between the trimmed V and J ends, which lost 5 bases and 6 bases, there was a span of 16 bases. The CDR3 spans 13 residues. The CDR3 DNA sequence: TGCAGCGTTCTGACAACAAGATTTGATGGCTACACCTTC. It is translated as CSVLTTRFDGYTF.

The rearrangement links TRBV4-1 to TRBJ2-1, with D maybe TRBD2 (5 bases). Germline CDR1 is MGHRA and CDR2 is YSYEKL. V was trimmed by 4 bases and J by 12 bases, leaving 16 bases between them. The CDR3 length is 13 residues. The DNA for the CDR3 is TGCGCCAGCAGCCGCGAGTACTCTCGGGGGCAGTTCTTC. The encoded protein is CASSREYSRGQFF.